The entry below gives a single TCR beta chain sequence along with its context. The antigen remains unidentified. The data are from a study of OX40 agonist ivuxolimab in advanced cancers. Overall study: People in dose escalation had one of these cancers: hepatocellular carcinoma, melanoma, renal cell or head and neck cancer. Averaging about 60 years in age, with a range of roughly 20 to 80, the cohort was about 86% male.

Autoimmune disease history or systemic immunosuppression meant exclusion. Trimming at V came to 4 bases and at J to 4 bases, leaving 15 bases not matched to a gene. This CDR3 has 17 amino acids. Germline V lookup: CDR1 LGHNA, CDR2 YNFKEQ. Study-wide findings and caveats: With doses of 0.1 to 3.0 mg/kg, CD4+ and CD8+ blood T cells had undergone clonal expansion by week 6.

Method: immunoSEQ multiplex PCR; TCRdb's copy keeps in-frame clones and lacks some. This table has some 9,500 clones, around 92% appearing once. The source was CD4+ or CD8+ T cells sorted from blood, collected in a trial of the OX40 agonist ivuxolimab. This sequence joins TRBV4-2 and TRBJ2-5; 7 bases agree with TRBD2. The TCR originated in an adult with an advanced solid tumor such as melanoma, head and neck, liver or kidney cancer. The CDR3 spells CASSPSSGIAGGETQYF. As DNA, the CDR3 is TGTGCCAGCAGCCCATCCAGCGGGATAGCTGGGGGAGAGACCCAGTACTTC.